These 17 T cell receptor beta chains originate from one sample sequenced in a study of blood T cells in healthy people across ages (dated by TCRdb to between 2014 and 2017). Library method: 5' RACE. Sequenced using an Illumina HiSeq 2500. The second PCR ran for roughly 7 to 11 cycles and used a J-beta primer mix along with a sample-barcoded 5' primer. Using fastp at Q25 and MiXCR, TCRdb reprocessed the public reads and kept productive beta chains. Under each unique CDR3 protein, matching rows form one entry showing the most common genes and DNA. Across this sample there are 1.5 million to 2 million distinct CDR3 sequences, with around half seen only once. Of the sample, more than 2% falls within the top ten clones. The sequencing input was blood. The receptors derive from a woman aged 35 to 49 in good health.

This clonotype has only a few counts. The chain uses TRBV7-2 and TRBJ2-2, with 10 positions matching TRBD1. Germline V gene lookup returns CDR1 SGHTA and CDR2 FQGNSA. With V trimmed by 6 bases and J by 6 bases, 1 base remained unmatched. The CDR3 is 13 residues long. CDR3 protein: CASRTGGAGELFF. CDR3 nucleotides: TGTGCCAGCAGGACAGGGGGCGCCGGGGAGCTGTTTTTT.

The chain couples TRBV7-9 to TRBJ1-5, with 9 nucleotides matching TRBD1. Germline V gives CDR1 SEHNR, CDR2 FQNEAQ (reference sequence). The CDR3 is 16 residues long. The V gene end was trimmed by 5 bases and the J gene end by 3 bases; junction bases not matched to a gene: 8. The CDR3 loop reads CASSRGGTGINQPQHF. CDR3 sequence (DNA): TGTGCCAGCAGCCGTGGCGGGACAGGGATCAATCAGCCCCAGCATTTT.

Regarding this clonotype: One end of the junction does not line up with germline, which may come from a read error. The V call is TRBV10-1, the J call TRBJ2-3; 7 bases are a match to TRBD1. The V gene's germline CDR1 is WNHNN and CDR2 SYGVQD (reference sequence). This CDR3 has 17 residues. The CDR3 protein is CASSELVGGVLGDTRYF. The CDR3 nucleotides are TGCGCCAGCAGTGAGTTGGTAGGGGGCGTACTCGGGGATACGCGGTATTTT.

The CDR3 DNA is TGTGCCAGCAGCTTAATTACGGGGCTGGTTGGCGAGCAGTACTTC. Encoded protein: CASSLITGLVGEQYF. This sequence joins TRBV11-1 and TRBJ2-7; tentatively, D is TRBD1 or TRBD2 (5 bases each). The CDR3 spans 15 residues. Germline V lookup: CDR1 SGHAT, CDR2 FQDESV (reference sequence). Trimming cost V 2 bases and J 6 bases, with 17 bases left between them.

As concerns this clonotype: A read error may explain this, as a much larger clone is one base away. The chain recombines TRBV9 with TRBJ1-2, with unresolved D. V gave up 0 bases and J gave up 3 bases, with 3 bases separating them. In germline, CDR1 is SGDLS, CDR2 YYNGEE. This CDR3 spans 12 amino acids. CDR3 sequence: CASSVDHYGYTF. The DNA of the CDR3 is TGTGCCAGCAGCGTAGACCACTATGGCTACACCTTC.

Only a few counts were recorded for this clonotype. The J gene is TRBJ2-1, the V gene TRBV11-1; a weak D match, TRBD2 (7 bases). This CDR3 comprises 16 residues. The V end was cut by 2 bases, the J end by 6 bases, with 17 bases between. Germline V gene data show CDR1 as SGHAT and CDR2 as FQDESV (reference sequence). The CDR3 nucleotides read TGTGCCAGCAGCTTAATCGTGTCGGGGGGCCGCAATGAGCAGTTCTTC. Translating it yields CASSLIVSGGRNEQFF.

CDR3 sequence (DNA): TGTGCCAGCACCCTCGACAGCGGCAGGGAAAAACTGTTTTTT. Translated: CASTLDSGREKLFF. The chain joins TRBV7-8 to TRBJ1-4, with a tentative D call TRBD1 (5 bases). This CDR3 comprises 14 residues. V shed 7 bases and J shed 8 bases, with 17 bases lying between them. Germline CDR1 reads SGHVS; CDR2 reads FQNEAQ.

The chain recombines TRBV6-5 with TRBJ2-5; D assignment may be TRBD1 or TRBD2 (6 bases each). The CDR3 contains 14 residues. Germline CDR1 is MNHEY and CDR2 is SVGAGI. V lost 7 bases to trimming and J lost 7 bases, with 19 bases between them. CDR3 region: CASNGGGPFGTQYF. CDR3 nucleotides: TGTGCCAGCAATGGAGGGGGGCCCTTCGGGACCCAGTACTTC.

The rearrangement uses TRBV6-2 or TRBV6-3 and TRBJ2-3; a weak D match, TRBD2 (6 bases). CDR1 and CDR2 from the germline V gene are MNHEY and SVGEGT. The CDR3 is made up of 14 amino acids. Trimming pared 7 bases from V and 4 bases from J, leaving 15 bases between. DNA for the CDR3: TGTGCCAGCAATCTACGACGGGGGTCAGATACGCAGTATTTT. It encodes CASNLRRGSDTQYF.

The CDR3 nucleotides read TGTGCCACCAGTGAGGATAGGGGGCGCGAGACCCAGTACTTC. Translating gives CATSEDRGRETQYF. The rearrangement links TRBV24-1 to TRBJ2-7, with TRBD1 matching 7 bases. The last part of the DNA fits TRBJ2-5 better; the J call may be wrong. The germline gives CDR1 KGHDR, CDR2 SFDVKD. The length of the CDR3 is 14 residues.

This clonotype was seen a few times. The chain links TRBV27 to TRBJ2-5; 8 nucleotides match TRBD1. Per the germline V gene, CDR1 is MNHEY and CDR2 is SMNVEV (reference sequence). V gave up 10 bases and J gave up 4 bases; unmatched junction bases: 26. The CDR3 loop spans 19 amino acids. The CDR3 nucleotides read TGTGCCACCTGTTTTAGGACAGGGAGGAGTTTAATTTGTGCAGAGACCCAGTACTTC. The encoded protein is CATCFRTGRSLICAETQYF.

The rearrangement joins TRBV28 to TRBJ2-1; perhaps TRBD2 as D (5 bases). V dropped 6 bases and J dropped 6 bases, with 21 bases sitting between them. Per germline, CDR1 MDHEN and CDR2 SYDVKM. This CDR3 comprises 16 residues. The DNA for the CDR3 is TGTGCCAGCAGCCAAGAGGAGGAGAGGGATACCAATGAGCAGTTCTTC. The encoded protein is CASSQEEERDTNEQFF.

V usage is TRBV24-1 and J usage is TRBJ2-3; no clear D. The V gene lost 5 bases and the J gene lost 2 bases, with 7 bases spanning the gap. Germline V gene data show CDR1 as KGHDR and CDR2 as SFDVKD. The CDR3 consists of 13 residues. This chain's CDR3 is CATSVGHTDTQYF. The CDR3, as DNA: TGTGCCACCAGTGTCGGGCACACAGATACGCAGTATTTT.

This clonotype was detected a few times. The genes are TRBV20-1 and TRBJ2-7; 10 bases match TRBD1. The CDR3 contains 13 residues. With 5 bases clipped from V and 5 bases from J, the junction kept 6 bases outside the gene matches. CDR1 is DFQATT, CDR2 SNEGSKA, per germline (reference sequence). CDR3 loop: CSASTGGGNEQYF. The CDR3 coding sequence is TGCAGTGCTTCGACAGGGGGCGGGAACGAGCAGTACTTC.

The table lists this clonotype with a few counts. J is TRBJ2-4 and V is TRBV9; TRBD2 is a possible D gene (5 bases). This CDR3 region has 14 residues. Germline CDR1 is SGDLS and CDR2 is YYNGEE. Trimming took off 0 bases at V and 8 bases at J, with 12 bases between the two ends. The CDR3 bases are TGTGCCAGCAGCGTAGGACCGGAGGAGGACATTCAGTACTTC. Residues: CASSVGPEEDIQYF.

Only a few counts were recorded for this clonotype. The chain has TRBV5-1 and TRBJ2-1, with D hard to call. Germline lookup yields CDR1 SGHRS and CDR2 YFSETQ. The length of the CDR3 is 13 residues. V was pared by 3 bases and J by 6 bases, with 10 bases between. The chain's CDR3 is CASSSLRANEQFF. The CDR3 DNA reads TGCGCCAGCAGCTCACTAAGGGCCAATGAGCAGTTCTTC.

This clonotype was seen only a few times. V is TRBV20-1 and J is TRBJ2-1, with 10 bases aligning to TRBD2. The CDR3 covers 18 residues. Germline lookup yields CDR1 DFQATT and CDR2 SNEGSKA (reference sequence). The junction had 12 bases not matched to a gene; V was cut back by 0 bases and J by 4 bases. In DNA, the CDR3 is TGCAGTGCTAGAGATGAGGGGAGCGGGGGGGTTTTTTACAATGAGCAGTTCTTC. Protein sequence: CSARDEGSGGVFYNEQFF.